This record covers a single T cell receptor beta chain. Its antigen has not been determined. There are no base qualities to consult, and no much larger clone falls within one base. The germline V and J ends show losses of 6 bases and 0 bases respectively, and no gene match explains 2 bases of the junction. Inclusive of the bounding cysteine and phenylalanine, the CDR3 is 14 residues long. Only CDR3 DNA remains: 42 bases, in frame from the first base. The germline V gene gives CDR1 as ENHRY and CDR2 as SYGVKD. This record comes from a study of blood T cell repertoires in COVID-19 (TCRdb year 2020). Study-wide context: Collaborator samples came from the United States, Italy and Spain and covered acute and convalescent phases of COVID-19. The material from the prospective study consisted of cDNA or gDNA derived from T cells, B-cell-depleted T cells, or PBMCs. Subjects who had been exposed to COVID-19, were actively infected with it, or had recovered from it provided the deeply sampled blood TCRbeta repertoires that made up the dataset. A freely available public database, intended as a resource for researchers studying the immune response to SARS-CoV-2, is where the repertoires were released. The samples were drawn from two sources: the first 160 participants of the ongoing ImmuneRACE study, and 1,254 subjects contributed by 6 global collaborators. A de-identified subject ID, COVID-19 status, age in years and sex were almost always included in the sample metadata. Where available, HLA class I and class II types were obtained from metadata supplied by the sample provider rather than from assay-based typing. Results the study describes overall, beyond this receptor: How much clinical and demographic metadata was included differed by source and by participant, and the metadata was provided uncurated.

TCRbeta CDR3 regions were amplified from genomic DNA by means of the immunoSEQ Assay, a bias-controlled multiplex PCR. As for the original processing: The number of nucleated cells in each sample was estimated from the amplification of reference gene primers within the assay. To quantify the absolute abundance of each unique TCRbeta CDR3 rearrangement, sequence reads were collapsed and filtered. For each sample, productive Simpson clonality was calculated as the square root of Simpson's diversity index across productive rearrangements. TCRdb holds this immuneACCESS table with in-frame rearrangements only. Some clones are missing; in checked studies, unresolved V genes explain under half, and the rest has no known cause. V and J calls and clone size come straight from that table; D and trimming were deduced from the DNA. Recorded for this sample are around 290,000 clones; around 90% of them occurred a single time. The ten largest clones take up approximately 1% of the sample.

Enrolling through a virtual design, the prospective study's participants ranged in age from roughly 18 to 95 years and lived across about two dozen United States geographic areas. To assign participants to cohorts, the prospective study relied on clinical history that participants themselves reported in a screening survey and a study questionnaire. ImmuneRACE Cohort 3 recovered participants were defined by two consecutive negative NP/OP PCR tests, healthcare professional clearance, or symptom resolution. Mobile phlebotomists in the prospective study collected whole blood, serum and a nasopharyngeal or oropharyngeal swab from every participant. Over a roughly 2-month period, participants in the prospective study had the option of providing additional blood draws and questionnaires. Before DNA extraction, blood samples from the prospective study were shipped at room temperature or frozen.

The chain couples TRBV10-3 to TRBJ1-5; the junction holds 7 bases that match TRBD1. This receptor was identified in a woman aged 30 to 39 who had recovered from COVID-19. The sequenced sample was PBMCs or T cells enriched from blood (not recorded which). The CDR3 reads as follows: CAIRGQNSNQPQHF. DNA sequence: TGTGCCATCAGGGGACAGAATAGCAATCAGCCCCAGCATTTT.